This T cell receptor (beta chain) came from a study of T cells in Graves' hyperthyroidism and ophthalmopathy. Overall study results and limits: In the analysis, a 13 V-J model separated ophthalmopathy from stable hyperthyroidism. Blood samples included most of the expanded thyroid clonotypes exceeding 0.001.

The CDR3 runs to 17 residues. Germline V gives CDR1 ENHRY, CDR2 SYGVKD. V dropped 1 base and J dropped 5 bases, with 20 bases sitting between them. Thyroid ultrasound and orbital computed tomography, with clinical symptoms and serum thyroxine and TRAb, informed diagnoses. A remark on this clonotype: Its antigen is unknown.

The source material, RNA transcripts, was used to amplify TCR beta CDR3 regions. The HTBI primer set was used in a first-round RT-PCR of the TCR CDR3. One entry per CDR3 protein results from TCRdb running MiXCR on the multiplex PCR reads. The table has more than 500,000 distinct CDR3 sequences, about 45% seen once. Input material: peripheral blood or thyroid tissue (not recorded which). The genes are TRBV10-3 and TRBJ2-5, with unresolved D. This TCR derives from an adult woman with Graves' disease, either hyperthyroidism or ophthalmopathy (not recorded which). The DNA for the CDR3 is TGTGCCATCAGTGAGTGGGCTGGAGACCTTGACCGGGAGACCCAGTACTTC. Protein sequence: CAISEWAGDLDRETQYF.